Listed below are T cell receptor beta chains from one sample, sequenced in a study of graft-versus-host responses after intestinal transplantation. Clones were sequenced by immunoSEQ multiplex PCR, and TCRdb holds only the in-frame ones, with some missing. Of about 9,600 clones listed, nearly 95% were seen once; the top ten hold 16%. The sample in question was bone marrow, obtained approximately 520 days after intestinal transplantation. These receptors all stem from a human patient who received an intestinal transplant, so some T cells may come from the graft donor. Each CDR3 is given with its conserved first and last residue. Each record gives: D gene, clone size, J gene, V gene, CDR3 protein, CDR3 DNA. A D gene is named only where the DNA matches it firmly. The size field is filled for only some rows; it gives once, few, many or a size class.

d_gene: TRBD1
abundance: -
j_gene: TRBJ1-2
v_gene: TRBV4-2
CDR3aa: CATRTGGIGYTF
CDR3nt: TGTGCCACCAGGACAGGGGGTATTGGCTACACCTTC

d_gene: TRBD2
abundance: -
j_gene: TRBJ2-6
v_gene: TRBV9
CDR3aa: CASSLNSHSGIPSGANVLTF
CDR3nt: TGTGCCAGCAGCCTAAACTCCCATAGCGGGATTCCCTCTGGGGCCAACGTCCTGACTTTC

d_gene: TRBD1
abundance: -
j_gene: TRBJ1-5
v_gene: TRBV28
CDR3aa: CASSLLTGQLYQPQHF
CDR3nt: TGTGCCAGCAGTTTACTCACGGGACAGCTTTATCAGCCCCAGCATTTT

d_gene: -
abundance: -
j_gene: TRBJ2-1
v_gene: TRBV28
CDR3aa: CASSSLGGGLYNEQFF
CDR3nt: TGTGCCAGCAGTTCTCTAGGAGGGGGGTTATACAATGAGCAGTTCTTC

d_gene: -
abundance: -
j_gene: TRBJ2-1
v_gene: TRBV28
CDR3aa: CASSPRGFYNEQFF
CDR3nt: TGTGCCAGCAGTCCTAGGGGCTTTTACAATGAGCAGTTCTTC

d_gene: -
abundance: -
j_gene: TRBJ2-1
v_gene: TRBV28
CDR3aa: CASSFRYDYNEQFF
CDR3nt: TGTGCCAGCAGTTTTCGGTACGACTACAATGAGCAGTTCTTC

d_gene: TRBD2
abundance: -
j_gene: TRBJ2-3
v_gene: TRBV9
CDR3aa: CASSLPGRLPTDTQYF
CDR3nt: TGTGCCAGCAGCCTCCCCGGGAGGCTACCCACAGATACGCAGTATTTT

d_gene: TRBD2
abundance: -
j_gene: TRBJ2-7
v_gene: TRBV6-6
CDR3aa: CASNPGGLGEQYF
CDR3nt: TGTGCCAGCAACCCGGGAGGCCTGGGGGAGCAGTACTTC

d_gene: -
abundance: -
j_gene: TRBJ1-5
v_gene: TRBV7-8
CDR3aa: CASSLESGGIRLSQPQHF
CDR3nt: TGTGCCAGCAGCTTAGAGTCTGGGGGGATCAGGTTAAGTCAGCCCCAGCATTTT

d_gene: TRBD2
abundance: -
j_gene: TRBJ2-1
v_gene: TRBV10-3
CDR3aa: CAIRGTSHEQFF
CDR3nt: TGTGCCATCAGGGGGACTAGCCATGAGCAGTTCTTC

d_gene: -
abundance: once
j_gene: TRBJ2-7
v_gene: TRBV30
CDR3aa: CAWSVISEQYF
CDR3nt: TGTGCCTGGAGTGTAATAAGCGAGCAGTACTTC

d_gene: -
abundance: -
j_gene: TRBJ1-4
v_gene: TRBV7-8
CDR3aa: CASSLAQQSNEKLFF
CDR3nt: TGTGCCAGCAGCTTAGCGCAACAGAGTAATGAAAAACTGTTTTTT

d_gene: -
abundance: -
j_gene: TRBJ2-3
v_gene: TRBV5-6
CDR3aa: CASSHDYLFTDTQYF
CDR3nt: TGTGCCAGCAGCCACGACTACCTCTTCACAGATACGCAGTATTTT

d_gene: -
abundance: -
j_gene: TRBJ1-3
v_gene: TRBV19
CDR3aa: CASETDPGNTIYF
CDR3nt: TGTGCCAGTGAAACGGATCCTGGAAACACCATATATTTT

d_gene: -
abundance: once
j_gene: TRBJ2-2
v_gene: TRBV15
CDR3aa: CATSRDPGGELFF
CDR3nt: TGTGCCACCAGCAGAGATCCTGGCGGGGAGCTGTTTTTT

d_gene: TRBD1
abundance: -
j_gene: TRBJ2-7
v_gene: TRBV14
CDR3aa: CASSQLTGGPSGTYEQYF
CDR3nt: TGTGCCAGCAGCCAACTTACAGGGGGCCCTAGCGGTACCTACGAGCAGTACTTC

d_gene: -
abundance: few
j_gene: TRBJ1-2
v_gene: TRBV5-1
CDR3aa: CASSSKLDSYGYTF
CDR3nt: TGCGCCAGCAGCTCCAAACTTGACAGCTATGGCTACACCTTC

d_gene: -
abundance: -
j_gene: TRBJ2-5
v_gene: TRBV2
CDR3aa: CASGQETQYF
CDR3nt: TGTGCCAGCGGGCAAGAGACCCAGTACTTC

d_gene: -
abundance: -
j_gene: TRBJ1-3
v_gene: TRBV30
CDR3aa: CAGGLYSGNTIYF
CDR3nt: TGTGCGGGGGGGCTCTACTCTGGAAACACCATATATTTT

d_gene: -
abundance: -
j_gene: TRBJ2-7
v_gene: TRBV28
CDR3aa: CASSLEGYEQYF
CDR3nt: TGTGCCAGCAGCTTAGAGGGCTACGAGCAGTACTTC

d_gene: -
abundance: -
j_gene: TRBJ2-7
v_gene: TRBV29-1
CDR3aa: CSSTWLEQYF
CDR3nt: TGCAGCTCCACTTGGCTCGAGCAGTACTTC

d_gene: TRBD2
abundance: -
j_gene: TRBJ2-3
v_gene: TRBV19
CDR3aa: CASSLSWTSGSPDTQYF
CDR3nt: TGTGCCAGTAGTCTCAGTTGGACTAGCGGGAGTCCAGATACGCAGTATTTT

d_gene: -
abundance: few
j_gene: TRBJ2-7
v_gene: TRBV15
CDR3aa: CATSRGGLQYF
CDR3nt: TGTGCCACCAGCAGAGGCGGGTTGCAGTACTTC

d_gene: TRBD1
abundance: -
j_gene: TRBJ2-1
v_gene: TRBV7-3
CDR3aa: CASSQTGSSYNEQFF
CDR3nt: TGTGCCAGCAGCCAGACAGGGAGCTCCTACAATGAGCAGTTCTTC